This T cell receptor (beta chain) was identified in a study of OX40 agonist ivuxolimab in advanced cancers. Study as a whole: The study reported partial responses in three patients: one hepatocellular carcinoma, two cutaneous melanoma.

TCRdb's table, derived via immunoSEQ multiplex PCR, lists solely in-frame clones and lacks some. The sample lists more than 45,000 clones; about 81% were seen once. In the case of this clone: The antigen is not known.

Whole-study results and caveats: Also present in some nonresponders was a low level of normalized T-cell clonal expansion.

CDR1 is MNHEY, CDR2 SMNVEV, per germline (reference sequence). The V and J ends lost 2 bases and 3 bases respectively, with 16 bases between them. CDR3 length: 16 residues. The sequencing used CD4+ or CD8+ T cells sorted from blood, collected in a trial of the OX40 agonist ivuxolimab. The TCR comes from an adult with an advanced solid tumor such as melanoma, head and neck, liver or kidney cancer. The chain has TRBV27 and TRBJ1-2; D remains unclear. CDR3 DNA sequence: TGTGCCAGCAGTTTACGGGCGGGCGCTGAGGACTATGGCTACACCTTC. This encodes CASSLRAGAEDYGYTF.